A selection of T cell receptor beta chains follows, all from one sample in a study of cytomegalovirus exposure and HLA in healthy donors. Repertoires were generated with immunoSEQ multiplex PCR, while TCRdb's copy carries only in-frame clones and drops some. Of about 130,000 clones in the sample, around 80% were seen once. Sequenced sample: PBMCs. The receptors originated from a boy aged 2-15 years in good health and CMV-seronegative. CDR3s include the opening cysteine and the closing phenylalanine or tryptophan. The D gene is left open where the match is weak. A clone size is listed for some rows: how often the clone was seen (once, few, many), or a class if it is expanded.

DNA: TGTGCCAGCAACCTACGGGATTCACCCCTCCACTTT; CDR3: CASNLRDSPLHF; V: TRBV2; D: -; size: once; J: TRBJ1-6
DNA: TGTGCCAGCACCCCCGTACAGGGTTCCAAAGGCTACACCTTC; CDR3: CASTPVQGSKGYTF; V: TRBV5-8; D: -; size: -; J: TRBJ1-2
DNA: TGTGCCAGCAGCTTAAACGGGAATGGCTACACCTTC; CDR3: CASSLNGNGYTF; V: TRBV7-3; D: -; size: -; J: TRBJ1-2
DNA: TGTGCCAGCAGTCAAAACACGGGAGCCTACACTGAAGCTTTCTTT; CDR3: CASSQNTGAYTEAFF; V: TRBV2; D: -; size: -; J: TRBJ1-1
DNA: TGTGCCAGCAGTTGGGACAGGGGACGGGAGACCCAGTACTTC; CDR3: CASSWDRGRETQYF; V: TRBV27; D: TRBD1; size: -; J: TRBJ2-5
DNA: TGTGCCAGCAGGGCTTCTACACACAGTGGGCCCCAGCATTTT; CDR3: CASRASTHSGPQHF; V: TRBV6-5; D: -; size: -; J: TRBJ1-5
DNA: TGTGCCAGCAATGACAGGGGGCGGAATGAGCAGTTCTTC; CDR3: CASNDRGRNEQFF; V: TRBV27; D: TRBD1; size: -; J: TRBJ2-1
DNA: TGCGCCAGCAGCGGAGGACAGTCAGATACGCAGTATTTT; CDR3: CASSGGQSDTQYF; V: TRBV5-1; D: -; size: -; J: TRBJ2-3
DNA: TGCAGCGTTGAAGATTGGGGCGTCGTGGGGCAGGGTAAAACCTATGGCTACACCTTC; CDR3: CSVEDWGVVGQGKTYGYTF; V: TRBV29-1; D: -; size: -; J: TRBJ1-2
DNA: TGTGCCAGCAGCCCGGGGACTAGCGGGGGTCGCACAGATACGCAGTATTTT; CDR3: CASSPGTSGGRTDTQYF; V: TRBV7-6; D: TRBD2; size: -; J: TRBJ2-3
DNA: TGTGCCAGCTCACCGCAGGGTTTGGATGAAAAACTGTTTTTT; CDR3: CASSPQGLDEKLFF; V: TRBV18; D: -; size: -; J: TRBJ1-4
DNA: TGTGCCAGCAGCCTTCTTCACCTCCCGGTAGTGGGGCCCCTTGGGAGGGGGACTGAAGCTTTCTTT; CDR3: CASSLLHLPVVGPLGRGTEAFF; V: TRBV4-2; D: -; size: -; J: TRBJ1-1
DNA: TGTGCCAGCAGCACATGGACAGGGCCTAGGAATGAGCAGTTCTTC; CDR3: CASSTWTGPRNEQFF; V: TRBV7-8; D: TRBD1; size: -; J: TRBJ2-1
DNA: TGTGCCATCAGTGAACAGGGAGGGTATGGCTACACCTTC; CDR3: CAISEQGGYGYTF; V: TRBV10-3; D: -; size: few; J: TRBJ1-2
DNA: TGTGCCAGCCCCGACAGGGATAGCAATCAGCCCCAGCATTTT; CDR3: CASPDRDSNQPQHF; V: TRBV6-1; D: TRBD1; size: -; J: TRBJ1-5
DNA: TGCGCCAGCAGCTCCGAACAGGGGGTCTACTACGAGCAGTACTTC; CDR3: CASSSEQGVYYEQYF; V: TRBV5-1; D: TRBD1; size: -; J: TRBJ2-7
DNA: TGCGCCAGCAGCCAATATCAGGTTTCGGACAATGAGCAGTTCTTC; CDR3: CASSQYQVSDNEQFF; V: TRBV4-1; D: -; size: -; J: TRBJ2-1
DNA: TGCGCCAGCAGCCTGGCAGGGGCTACCTACGAGCAGTACTTC; CDR3: CASSLAGATYEQYF; V: TRBV5-1; D: -; size: -; J: TRBJ2-7
DNA: TGTGCCAGCAGTGAATCGGCGGGGGGGCCCAATGAGCAGTTCTTC; CDR3: CASSESAGGPNEQFF; V: TRBV6-4; D: TRBD2; size: -; J: TRBJ2-1
DNA: TGTGCCATCAGTGGGACAGGGGGCGAAAAACTGTTTTTT; CDR3: CAISGTGGEKLFF; V: TRBV10-3; D: TRBD1; size: -; J: TRBJ1-4
DNA: TGCGCCAGCAGCCAAGGGTACCCCCCAGTTTACTTC; CDR3: CASSQGYPPVYF; V: TRBV4-1; D: -; size: -; J: TRBJ2-5
DNA: TGTGCCAGCAGCCCGAGCGGGAGCTCCTACAATGAGCAGTTCTTC; CDR3: CASSPSGSSYNEQFF; V: TRBV9; D: TRBD2; size: -; J: TRBJ2-1
DNA: TGTGCCAGCAGTTTCCCCCCGGAAGGGGGGGTTTATGGCTACACCTTC; CDR3: CASSFPPEGGVYGYTF; V: TRBV28; D: -; size: -; J: TRBJ1-2
DNA: TGTTCCGGGGTGAGCAGACCCGGGCCCGGGGAGCTGTTTTTT; CDR3: CSGVSRPGPGELFF; V: TRBV7-9; D: -; size: -; J: TRBJ2-2